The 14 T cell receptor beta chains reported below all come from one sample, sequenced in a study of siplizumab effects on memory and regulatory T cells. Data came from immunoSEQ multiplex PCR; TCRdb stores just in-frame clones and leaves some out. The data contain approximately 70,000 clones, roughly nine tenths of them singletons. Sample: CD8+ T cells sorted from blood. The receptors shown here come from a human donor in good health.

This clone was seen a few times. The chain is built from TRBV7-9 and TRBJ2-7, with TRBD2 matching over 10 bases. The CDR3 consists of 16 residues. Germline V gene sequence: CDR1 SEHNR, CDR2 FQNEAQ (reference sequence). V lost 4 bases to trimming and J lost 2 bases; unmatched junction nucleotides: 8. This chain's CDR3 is CASSSETSGPTYEQYF. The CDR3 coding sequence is TGTGCCAGCAGCTCTGAGACTAGCGGGCCTACCTACGAGCAGTACTTC.

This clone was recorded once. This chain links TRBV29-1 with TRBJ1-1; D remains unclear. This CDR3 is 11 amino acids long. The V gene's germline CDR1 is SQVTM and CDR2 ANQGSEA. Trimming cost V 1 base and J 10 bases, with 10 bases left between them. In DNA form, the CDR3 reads TGCAGCGTTGAAGTTGCAGTGCTAGCTTTCTTT. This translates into CSVEVAVLAFF. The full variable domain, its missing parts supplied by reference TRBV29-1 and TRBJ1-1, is SAVISQKPSRDICQRGTSLTIQCQVDSQVTMMFWYRQQPGQSLTLIATANQGSEATYESGFVIDKFPISRPNLTFSTLTVSNMSPEDSSIYLCSVEVAVLAFFGQGTRLTVV.

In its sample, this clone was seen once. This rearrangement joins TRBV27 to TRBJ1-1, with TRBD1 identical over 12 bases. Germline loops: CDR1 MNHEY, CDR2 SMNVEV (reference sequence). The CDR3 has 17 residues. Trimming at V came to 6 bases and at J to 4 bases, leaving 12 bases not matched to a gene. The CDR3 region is CASRPGTGGPWFTEAFF. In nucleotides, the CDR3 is TGTGCCAGCAGACCCGGGACAGGGGGCCCCTGGTTCACTGAAGCTTTCTTT.

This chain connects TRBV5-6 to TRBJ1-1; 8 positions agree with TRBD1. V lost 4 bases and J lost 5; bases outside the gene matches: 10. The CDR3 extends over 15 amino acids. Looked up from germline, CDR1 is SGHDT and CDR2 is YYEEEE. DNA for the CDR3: TGTGCCAGCAGCCCCCTCGGACAGGGCAGAACTGAAGCTTTCTTT. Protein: CASSPLGQGRTEAFF.

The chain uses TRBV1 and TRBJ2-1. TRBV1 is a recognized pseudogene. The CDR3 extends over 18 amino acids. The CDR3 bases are TGCACCAGCAGCTTAACCCTTCTCTGGGACGGGGCCTACAATGAGCAGTTCTTC. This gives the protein CTSSLTLLWDGAYNEQFF.

The CDR3 protein is CASSITGGGPSYEQYF. Here the CDR3 DNA reads TGTGCCAGTAGTATTACGGGAGGGGGGCCCTCCTACGAGCAGTACTTC. The chain couples TRBV19 to TRBJ2-7, with TRBD2 matching over 8 bases. Per the germline V gene, CDR1 is LNHDA and CDR2 is SQIVND (reference sequence). This CDR3 region has 16 residues. The junction had 7 bases not matched to a gene; V was cut back by 3 bases and J by 0 bases.

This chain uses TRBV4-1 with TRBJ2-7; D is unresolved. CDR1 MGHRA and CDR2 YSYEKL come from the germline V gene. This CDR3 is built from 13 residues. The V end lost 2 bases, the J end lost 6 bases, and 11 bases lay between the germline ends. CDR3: CASSQSMTGEQYF. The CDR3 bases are TGCGCCAGCAGCCAATCGATGACGGGCGAGCAGTACTTC.

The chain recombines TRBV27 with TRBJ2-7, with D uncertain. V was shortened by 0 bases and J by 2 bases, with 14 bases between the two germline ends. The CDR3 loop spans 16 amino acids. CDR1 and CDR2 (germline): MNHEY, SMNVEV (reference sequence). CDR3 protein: CASSLSPASPAYEQYF. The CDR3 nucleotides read TGTGCCAGCAGTTTATCACCGGCCTCCCCAGCCTACGAGCAGTACTTC.

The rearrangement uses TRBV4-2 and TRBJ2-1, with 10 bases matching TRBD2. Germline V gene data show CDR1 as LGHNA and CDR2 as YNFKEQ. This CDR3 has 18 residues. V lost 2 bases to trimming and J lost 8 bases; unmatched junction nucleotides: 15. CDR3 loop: CASSQTPPSSGRPDEQFF. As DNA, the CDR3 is TGTGCCAGCAGCCAAACGCCCCCCTCTAGCGGGAGACCAGATGAGCAGTTCTTC.

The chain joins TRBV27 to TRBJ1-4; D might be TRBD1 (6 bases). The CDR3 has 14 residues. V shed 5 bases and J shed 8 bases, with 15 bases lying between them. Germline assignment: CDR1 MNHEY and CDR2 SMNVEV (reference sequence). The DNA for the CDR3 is TGTGCCAGCAGTCCGGACAGTGATCGGGAAAAACTGTTTTTT. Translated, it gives CASSPDSDREKLFF.

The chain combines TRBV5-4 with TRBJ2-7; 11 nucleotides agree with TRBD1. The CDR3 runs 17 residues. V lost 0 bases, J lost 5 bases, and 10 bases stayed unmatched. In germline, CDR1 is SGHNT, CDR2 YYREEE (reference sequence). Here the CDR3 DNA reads TGTGCCAGCAGCTTGGGCCCGGACAGGGGGCTGTTGAACGAGCAGTACTTC. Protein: CASSLGPDRGLLNEQYF.

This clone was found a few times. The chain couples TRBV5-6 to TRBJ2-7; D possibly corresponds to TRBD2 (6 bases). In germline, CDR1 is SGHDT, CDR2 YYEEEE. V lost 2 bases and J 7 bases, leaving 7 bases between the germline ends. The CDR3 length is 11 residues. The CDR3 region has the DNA TGTGCCAGCAGCTTTGGGGGGGAGCAGTACTTC. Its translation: CASSFGGEQYF.

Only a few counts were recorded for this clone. The CDR3 coding sequence is TGTGCCAGCAGGGCAGGGGCGACTGAAGCTTTCTTT. This codes for CASRAGATEAFF. The chain employs TRBV7-2 and TRBJ1-1; a weak D match, TRBD1 (6 bases). The CDR3 is made up of 12 amino acids. V gave up 6 bases and J gave up 5 bases, with 10 bases separating them. The germline V gene encodes CDR1 SGHTA and CDR2 FQGNSA.

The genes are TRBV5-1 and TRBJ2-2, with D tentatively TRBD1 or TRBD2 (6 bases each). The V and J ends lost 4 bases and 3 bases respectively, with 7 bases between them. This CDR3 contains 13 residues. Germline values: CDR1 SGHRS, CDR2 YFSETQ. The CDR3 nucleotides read TGCGCCAGCAGCCGGGGGCACACCGGGGAGCTGTTTTTT. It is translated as CASSRGHTGELFF.